This T cell receptor beta chain was captured by sequencing in a study of blood T cell repertoires in COVID-19. Trimming took 3 bases from V and 7 from J; bases not matched to a gene: 10. This CDR3 contains 15 residues. The germline gives CDR1 SGDLS, CDR2 YYNGEE. Using immunoSEQ multiplex PCR, the repertoire was profiled, and TCRdb retains in-frame clones only, with some absent. The profile covers roughly 62,000 clones, with approximately 86% appearing a single time and about 7% taken by the ten largest. Sequenced sample: peripheral blood. The V gene is TRBV9, the J gene TRBJ2-1, with 7 bases identical to TRBD2. This TCR derives from a human donor with active COVID-19. The donor label of this sample is uncertain. The CDR3 region has the DNA TGTGCCAGCAGCGGCCTGGGCGGGAGTTTAAATGAGCAGTTCTTC. As protein: CASSGLGGSLNEQFF.